This T cell receptor beta chain was recovered during a study of blood T cell repertoires in COVID-19. On the study more broadly: Acute and convalescent COVID-19 samples came from the United States, Italy and Spain. T cells, B-cell-depleted T cells, or PBMCs supplied cDNA or gDNA.

V was clipped by 0 bases and J by 2 bases, with 6 bases between them. Germline V gene data show CDR1 as PRHDT and CDR2 as FYEKMQ (reference sequence). This CDR3 has 14 residues. Original methodology: Reference gene primer amplification in the assay estimated nucleated cell counts. TCRdb keeps only in-frame clones here, not all; method: immunoSEQ multiplex PCR. V and J calls and clone size are copied from that table; D and trimming were computed from the DNA. The sample includes around 69,000 clones, over 75% of them seen just once. The chain links TRBV13 to TRBJ2-3; D is uncertain. This receptor was taken from a middle-aged man with acute or convalescent COVID-19. Input material: peripheral blood. This CDR3 is CASSLGQNTDTQYF. The CDR3 coding sequence is TGTGCCAGCAGCTTAGGGCAGAACACAGATACGCAGTATTTT.